These T cell receptor beta chains were read from a single sample in a study of blood T cell repertoires in COVID-19. Only in-frame clones appear in the TCRdb table, and some are missing; sequencing was by immunoSEQ multiplex PCR. The sample comprises over 450,000 clones, nearly 90% of which are singletons, and approximately 0.9% rests with the top ten. The specimen sequenced was peripheral blood. The receptors shown here come from a man younger than 35 with COVID-19, enrolled during active disease. Both conserved end residues are part of each CDR3. The order of the fields is J gene, D gene, V gene, clone size, CDR3 protein, CDR3 DNA. D genes are given only for firm matches. Where a row states a size, it is once, few, many or the class of an expanded clone; other rows omit it.

TRBJ2-1 | . | TRBV5-1 | . | CASSPDSASYNEQFF | TGCGCCAGCAGCCCGGACAGCGCTTCCTACAATGAGCAGTTCTTC
TRBJ2-5 | . | TRBV20-1 | . | CSAGQKETQYF | TGCAGTGCTGGACAGAAAGAGACCCAGTACTTC
TRBJ2-3 | TRBD2 | TRBV11-3 | . | CASSPLPLAGASDTQYF | TGTGCCAGCAGCCCCCTTCCGCTAGCGGGAGCGTCAGATACGCAGTATTTT
TRBJ2-1 | . | TRBV4-1 | . | CASSQDSAGIPYNEQFF | TGCGCCAGCAGCCAAGATTCTGCGGGAATCCCTTACAATGAGCAGTTCTTC
TRBJ2-1 | TRBD2 | TRBV18 | once | CASSPGLAEANEQFF | TGTGCCAGCTCACCGGGACTAGCGGAGGCTAATGAGCAGTTCTTC
TRBJ2-1 | TRBD2 | TRBV7-9 | . | CASSPGLASGEQFF | TGTGCCAGCAGTCCGGGACTAGCGTCTGGTGAGCAGTTCTTC
TRBJ2-5 | TRBD1 | TRBV12-3/TRBV12-4 | . | CASSLDRGETQYF | TGTGCCAGCAGCCTCGACAGGGGAGAGACCCAGTACTTC
TRBJ2-3 | TRBD2 | TRBV5-1 | . | CASRQRGGADTQYF | TGCGCCAGCAGACAGCGGGGGGGCGCAGATACGCAGTATTTT
TRBJ2-1 | TRBD1 | TRBV6-1 | . | CASSEPPQGSAYNEQFF | TGTGCCAGCAGTGAACCCCCACAGGGGTCGGCTTACAATGAGCAGTTCTTC
TRBJ2-5 | TRBD1 | TRBV24-1 | once | CATSDWTGPQYF | TGTGCCACCAGTGATTGGACAGGGCCCCAGTACTTC
TRBJ2-7 | TRBD2 | TRBV9 | . | CASSPSGGFEQYF | TGTGCCAGCAGCCCAAGCGGGGGATTCGAGCAGTACTTC
TRBJ2-5 | TRBD2 | TRBV7-2 | . | CASSLIVGGPQETQYF | TGTGCCAGCAGCTTAATAGTGGGAGGGCCCCAAGAGACCCAGTACTTC
TRBJ2-7 | TRBD2 | TRBV7-8 | . | CASSVQTSGPIYEQYF | TGTGCCAGCAGCGTCCAGACTAGCGGCCCTATCTACGAGCAGTACTTC
TRBJ1-1 | . | TRBV27 | . | CASSSQGSTEAFF | TGTGCCAGCAGTTCACAGGGCAGCACTGAAGCTTTCTTT
TRBJ2-3 | . | TRBV4-1 | . | CATKFDRGTDTQYF | TGCGCCACCAAATTTGACAGAGGCACAGATACGCAGTATTTT
TRBJ2-3 | . | TRBV27 | . | CASSLGRRDTQYF | TGTGCCAGCAGTTTGGGTCGCAGGGATACGCAGTATTTT
TRBJ1-2 | . | TRBV7-6 | . | CASSLARPGVDGYTF | TGTGCCAGCAGCTTAGCCCGTCCGGGGGTGGACGGCTACACCTTC
TRBJ1-1 | . | TRBV2 | . | CASIYSPGSEAFF | TGTGCCAGCATCTACAGCCCCGGCTCTGAAGCTTTCTTT
TRBJ1-6 | . | TRBV5-1 | . | CASKEGLQSNSPLHF | TGCGCCAGCAAAGAGGGTTTGCAGTCTAATTCACCCCTCCACTTT
TRBJ2-1 | . | TRBV29-1 | . | CSVDEGYNEQFF | TGCAGCGTTGATGAGGGTTACAATGAGCAGTTCTTC
TRBJ1-5 | . | TRBV30 | . | CAWSKARVLGGSNQPQHF | TGTGCCTGGAGTAAGGCCAGGGTATTGGGAGGTAGCAATCAGCCCCAGCATTTT
TRBJ2-7 | TRBD1 | TRBV6-5 | . | CASRPGPGGVNEQYF | TGTGCCAGCAGGCCTGGCCCAGGGGGAGTAAACGAGCAGTACTTC
TRBJ2-7 | TRBD2 | TRBV9 | . | CASSVGTSGGSEQYF | TGTGCCAGCAGCGTAGGAACTAGCGGGGGGTCCGAGCAGTACTTC
TRBJ2-1 | TRBD1 | TRBV5-1 | . | CASSRWTGSYNEQFF | TGCGCCAGCAGCAGGTGGACAGGCTCCTACAATGAGCAGTTCTTC
TRBJ2-1 | . | TRBV11-3 | . | CASSPQRVAGNEQFF | TGTGCCAGCAGTCCCCAAAGGGTGGCGGGGAATGAGCAGTTCTTC
TRBJ1-2 | . | TRBV5-6 | . | CASSPGRVGFRYGYTF | TGTGCCAGCAGCCCTGGCAGGGTAGGCTTTCGGTATGGCTACACCTTC
TRBJ2-7 | TRBD1 | TRBV7-2 | . | CASSLYGTASYEQYF | TGTGCCAGCAGCTTGTACGGGACAGCCTCCTACGAGCAGTACTTC
TRBJ2-7 | . | TRBV12-3/TRBV12-4 | . | CASSPTAYEQYF | TGTGCCAGCAGTCCAACGGCCTACGAGCAGTACTTC
TRBJ2-5 | TRBD2 | TRBV4-2 | . | CASSQALAGGPQETQYF | TGTGCCAGCAGCCAAGCCCTAGCGGGGGGTCCCCAAGAGACCCAGTACTTC
TRBJ2-2 | TRBD2 | TRBV11-2 | . | CASSLDPQAGAGGELFF | TGTGCCAGCAGCCTGGACCCCCAAGCGGGGGCGGGCGGGGAGCTGTTTTTT
TRBJ1-1 | TRBD1 | TRBV18 | . | CASSTDRVNTEAFF | TGTGCCAGCTCAACCGACAGGGTCAACACTGAAGCTTTCTTT
TRBJ2-1 | . | TRBV20-1 | . | CSASSPNEQFF | TGCAGTGCTTCCTCCCCCAATGAGCAGTTCTTC
TRBJ2-3 | TRBD2 | TRBV14 | . | CASSQPSGGAPDTQYF | TGTGCCAGCAGCCAGCCCAGCGGGGGGGCCCCAGATACGCAGTATTTT
TRBJ1-5 | TRBD1 | TRBV19 | . | CASSIAGGSNQPQHF | TGTGCCAGTAGTATAGCAGGGGGGAGCAATCAGCCCCAGCATTTT
TRBJ1-4 | . | TRBV10-1 | . | CASSDQAGEKLFF | TGCGCCAGCAGTGATCAGGCTGGGGAAAAACTGTTTTTT
TRBJ2-3 | . | TRBV27 | . | CASSLRGWSTDTQYF | TGTGCCAGCAGTTTACGCGGGTGGAGCACAGATACGCAGTATTTT
TRBJ1-5 | . | TRBV15 | once | CATSELLGTNQPQHF | TGTGCCACCAGCGAACTACTGGGGACTAATCAGCCCCAGCATTTT
TRBJ1-2 | TRBD1 | TRBV4-1 | . | CASSHPDREAYGYTF | TGCGCCAGCAGCCATCCTGACAGGGAGGCCTATGGCTACACCTTC
TRBJ2-3 | TRBD1 | TRBV5-1 | . | CASSLGSRGRTDTQYF | TGCGCCAGCAGCTTGGGGTCCAGGGGGCGCACAGATACGCAGTATTTT
TRBJ2-7 | . | TRBV11-1 | . | CASSFAATGDYEQYF | TGTGCCAGCAGTTTTGCTGCGACAGGCGACTACGAGCAGTACTTC
TRBJ1-6 | TRBD1 | TRBV6-4 | . | CASSDSRTGENSPLHF | TGTGCCAGCAGTGACTCGAGGACAGGGGAGAATTCACCCCTCCACTTT
TRBJ1-4 | . | TRBV5-1 | . | CASSDEGGTNEKLFF | TGCGCCAGCAGCGACGAAGGAGGGACTAATGAAAAACTGTTTTTT
TRBJ1-4 | TRBD1 | TRBV25-1 | . | CASSAWTGTNEKLFF | TGTGCCAGCAGTGCCTGGACAGGGACTAATGAAAAACTGTTTTTT
TRBJ1-1 | . | TRBV19 | few | CASSSVSEAFF | TGTGCCAGTAGTTCGGTTTCTGAAGCTTTCTTT
TRBJ2-3 | . | TRBV4-1 | . | CASSDSGGGTDTQYF | TGCGCCAGCAGCGATAGCGGAGGAGGGACAGATACGCAGTATTTT
TRBJ1-3 | . | TRBV14 | . | CASSQQVSGNTIYF | TGTGCCAGCAGCCAACAGGTTTCTGGAAACACCATATATTTT
TRBJ1-1 | . | TRBV19 | . | CASSIDRAPRGTEAFF | TGTGCCAGTAGTATAGACAGGGCCCCTAGGGGCACTGAAGCTTTCTTT
TRBJ2-7 | TRBD2 | TRBV10-3 | . | CAISGAGGPDEQYF | TGTGCCATCAGTGGGGCGGGAGGGCCGGATGAGCAGTACTTC
TRBJ2-5 | TRBD1 | TRBV7-8 | many | CASSLRDSGTQYF | TGTGCCAGCAGCCTCCGGGACAGCGGCACCCAGTACTTC
TRBJ1-5 | . | TRBV19 | . | CASNYVINQPQHF | TGTGCCAGTAACTATGTGATTAATCAGCCCCAGCATTTT
TRBJ2-2 | TRBD1 | TRBV10-3 | . | CAISDPGNRGRTGELFF | TGTGCCATCAGTGACCCAGGGAACAGGGGGCGAACCGGGGAGCTGTTTTTT
TRBJ1-2 | TRBD1 | TRBV6-2/TRBV6-3 | few | CASSYSTGALSYGYTF | TGTGCCAGCAGTTACTCGACAGGGGCCCTGAGCTATGGCTACACCTTC
TRBJ1-5 | . | TRBV5-4 | . | CASSKGGDQPQHF | TGTGCCAGCAGCAAGGGAGGGGATCAGCCCCAGCATTTT